This T cell receptor (beta chain) originates from a study of blood T cells in healthy people across ages. A sample-barcoded 5' primer and a J-beta primer mix were used in a second PCR of about 6 to 12 cycles. Each CDR3 protein gets one entry after TCRdb re-called the 5' RACE reads with MiXCR. The table lists some 940,000 distinct CDR3 sequences, almost 30% of them singletons, with roughly a tenth in the top ten. Per sample, at least 6 micrograms of total RNA were extracted. This sample was also put to use in a study of T cells of mothers and their children. From that study: Similar thymic selection effects on TCR recombination output appear in pairs, both related and unrelated. Related mother and child pairs showed slightly greater overlap (not significant) than unrelated pairs did.

Source material: blood. This TCR was sampled from a woman between 35 and 50 years old in good health.

The CDR3 loop reads CASSLDDGGNEQFF. The CDR3 DNA reads as TGTGCCAGCAGCTTAGACGATGGGGGGAATGAGCAGTTCTTC. The V and J genes are TRBV7-9 and TRBJ2-1; tentative D call: TRBD2 (6 bases). The V end was cut by 1 base, the J end by 7 bases, with 11 bases between. Germline-derived CDR1 and CDR2 are SEHNR and FQNEAQ (reference sequence). The CDR3 runs 14 residues.